A selection of T cell receptor beta chains follows, all from one sample in a study of T cells in Graves' hyperthyroidism and ophthalmopathy. TCRdb ran MiXCR on the multiplex PCR reads and lists one entry per CDR3 protein. The table shows some 600,000 distinct CDR3 sequences, with roughly 14% occurring only once. The sample comprised blood. All receptors derive from a woman in her 30s with Graves' hyperthyroidism that later progressed to Graves' ophthalmopathy. The CDR3 runs from the conserved cysteine through the conserved F or W. The D gene is left open where the match is weak. The listing skips clone size in some rows; elsewhere it reads once, few, many or a size class.

v_call,clone_size,d_call,j_call,cdr3_nt,cdr3_aa
TRBV3-1,-,-,TRBJ2-5,TGTGCCAGCAGCCACACTACCGTGGGGTACTTC,CASSHTTVGYF
TRBV7-3,many,TRBD2,TRBJ2-7,TGTGCCAGCAGCCACACCGGGACTAGCGGCTACGAGCAGTACTTC,CASSHTGTSGYEQYF
TRBV11-1,many,-,TRBJ2-3,TGTGCCAGCAGCTTCCTGGGCGAGGGTACGCAGTATTTT,CASSFLGEGTQYF
TRBV19,-,-,TRBJ2-7,TGTGCCAGTTCGGACGGGACCTCCTACGAGCAGTACTTC,CASSDGTSYEQYF
TRBV6-1,-,TRBD1,TRBJ1-6,TGTGCCAGCACCGACAGGGGTTCTAATTCACCCCTCCACTTT,CASTDRGSNSPLHF
TRBV20-1,many,TRBD2,TRBJ2-1,TGCAGTGCCAGAAAACCGGGACTAGCGTACAATGAGCAGTTCTTC,CSARKPGLAYNEQFF
TRBV20-1,-,-,TRBJ2-1,TGCAGTGCCCTCCGGGGGCAAAGCTCCTACAATGAGCAGTTCTTC,CSALRGQSSYNEQFF
TRBV4-1,few,TRBD1,TRBJ1-2,TGCGCCAGCAGCCAAAGGAGCCGGGACAGCGGAATTAACTATGGCTACACCTTC,CASSQRSRDSGINYGYTF
TRBV7-9,-,TRBD2,TRBJ2-1,TGTGCCAGCAGCCTCATTCCTAGCGGGGGGGGCTACAATGAGCAGTTCTTC,CASSLIPSGGGYNEQFF
TRBV7-2,many,TRBD1,TRBJ1-2,TGTGCCAGCACCGGGACAGGGCGGCAGGGCTACACCTTC,CASTGTGRQGYTF
TRBV20-1,many,TRBD2,TRBJ2-1,TGCAGTGCTATGACTAGCGGGAGGGCCGGTGAGCAGTTCTTC,CSAMTSGRAGEQFF
TRBV29-1,many,-,TRBJ2-7,TGCAGCGTTGAAACAGCCTACGAGCAGTACTTC,CSVETAYEQYF
TRBV19,-,-,TRBJ1-1,TGTGCCAGTAGAACGACAGGAGCAGGGTGGACTGAAGCTTTCTTT,CASRTTGAGWTEAFF
TRBV20-1,-,TRBD2,TRBJ2-1,TGCAGTGCGGCTACTACTAGCGGGGGGTACAATGAGCAGTTCTTC,CSAATTSGGYNEQFF
TRBV9,many,-,TRBJ1-2,TGTGCCAGCAGCGTAGGAGCCGGGCTCTATGGCTACACCTTC,CASSVGAGLYGYTF
TRBV7-9,many,TRBD2,TRBJ2-1,TGTGCCAGTCTCGTCGCGGGAGGGCGAGACAATGAGCAGTTCTTC,CASLVAGGRDNEQFF
TRBV2,many,-,TRBJ2-7,TGTGCCAGCAGGGACTTAGCCTCCCTGTACGAGCAGTACTTC,CASRDLASLYEQYF
TRBV6-6,many,TRBD2,TRBJ2-1,TGTGCCAGCAGTTCTGCCGGGACTACCCACAATGAGCAGTTCTTC,CASSSAGTTHNEQFF
TRBV11-2,-,TRBD1,TRBJ2-1,TGTGCCAGCAGCTTAGACCGGACAGGGTCAGCCTACAATGAGCAGTTCTTC,CASSLDRTGSAYNEQFF
TRBV4-2,-,-,TRBJ1-5,TGTGCCAGCAGCCAAGATTCAAATAGCAATCAGCCCCAGCATTTT,CASSQDSNSNQPQHF
TRBV3-1,many,-,TRBJ2-1,TGTGCCAGCAGCGAACCCGGGACCGATGAGCAGTTCTTC,CASSEPGTDEQFF
TRBV5-1,-,-,TRBJ1-2,TGCGCCAGCAGCTTGGCGTCAGGGAAGGATGGCTACACCTTC,CASSLASGKDGYTF
TRBV10-2,-,-,TRBJ2-2,TGCGCCAGCTCTGGCGGGGTGTCCGGGGAGCTGTTTTTT,CASSGGVSGELFF
TRBV29-1,many,-,TRBJ2-7,TGCAGCGCCCGATCGGTGGGGTCCTACGAGCAGTACTTC,CSARSVGSYEQYF
TRBV29-1,many,-,TRBJ1-4,TGCATCCCGACAGGCACGGACGAAAAACTGTTTTTT,CIPTGTDEKLFF
TRBV4-3,few,-,TRBJ2-7,TGCGCCAGCAGCCAAGTTATGCGAACAGGGCACTACGAGCAGTACTTC,CASSQVMRTGHYEQYF
TRBV5-1,few,-,TRBJ1-1,TGCGCCAGCAGCTTGGACAGGGAGGATAGTGAAGCTTTCTTT,CASSLDREDSEAFF
TRBV5-1,many,-,TRBJ2-2,TGCGCCAGCAGCGAACGATCGAACACCGGGGAGCTGTTTTTT,CASSERSNTGELFF
TRBV9,few,TRBD2,TRBJ2-1,TGTGCCAGCAGCGGCCAGCGGGAGACAAACTACAATGAGCAGTTCTTC,CASSGQRETNYNEQFF
TRBV6-2/TRBV6-3,many,-,TRBJ2-3,TGTGCCAGCAGTTTGAGGACGTTTTCGCAGTATTTT,CASSLRTFSQYF
TRBV12-3/TRBV12-4,many,TRBD1,TRBJ1-6,TGTGCCAGCAGTCAGGGACAGCCTAATTCACCCCTCCACTTT,CASSQGQPNSPLHF
TRBV3-1,few,-,TRBJ2-7,TGTGCCAGCAGCCGCGGGACAGTCTACGAGCAGTACTTC,CASSRGTVYEQYF
TRBV2,many,TRBD1,TRBJ2-1,TGTGCCAGCAGTGTATGGGACAGGGGAGAATACAATGAGCAGTTCTTC,CASSVWDRGEYNEQFF
TRBV6-1,few,-,TRBJ2-1,TGTGCCAGCAAACCTTCGGCCTGGACTCACAATGAGCAGTTCTTC,CASKPSAWTHNEQFF
TRBV5-1,many,-,TRBJ2-3,TGCGCCAGCAGCTTAACGCAACGGAGAGAGTTCCTAGGGGATACGCAGTATTTT,CASSLTQRREFLGDTQYF
TRBV5-1,many,-,TRBJ2-1,TGCGCCAGCAGCTTGGCCTTAGGGGTAGGAGAGCAGTTCTTC,CASSLALGVGEQFF
TRBV7-8,many,-,TRBJ1-5,TGTGCCAGCAGCTTAGACATTAGGAATCAGCCCCAGCATTTT,CASSLDIRNQPQHF
TRBV6-1,-,-,TRBJ2-7,TGTGCCAGCAGTACCGACCGGGACTACGAGCAGTACTTC,CASSTDRDYEQYF
TRBV6-2/TRBV6-3,-,-,TRBJ2-6,TGTGCCAGCCCCTCGAAATATGGGGCCGGGGCCAACGTCCTGACTTTC,CASPSKYGAGANVLTF
TRBV28,many,-,TRBJ2-2,TGTGCCGCATCTGGGGGCGCGAACACCGGGGAGCTGTTTTTT,CAASGGANTGELFF
TRBV29-1,few,-,TRBJ2-7,TGCAGCGTTGTAATTCGACTCCTTAGAGTTTACGAGCAGTACTTC,CSVVIRLLRVYEQYF
TRBV6-2/TRBV6-3,few,-,TRBJ1-6,TGTGCCAGCAGTTACTCGATTTCGACAGCTACTAATTCACCCCTCCACTTT,CASSYSISTATNSPLHF
TRBV5-5,few,-,TRBJ1-5,TGTGCCAGCGGCGGACTCCCAGGGGATCAGCCCCAGCATTTT,CASGGLPGDQPQHF
TRBV25-1,many,-,TRBJ1-3,TGTGCCAGCAGTGAATCCCCAGGGAGCTCTGGAAACACCATATATTTT,CASSESPGSSGNTIYF
TRBV3-1,-,-,TRBJ2-3,TGTGCCAGCAGCCGGGGGGTTTGGGAGGAGGGGTCAGATACGCAGTATTTT,CASSRGVWEEGSDTQYF